Ten or more counts support the clone carrying this T cell receptor (beta chain). Antigen: not known. The data were taken from a study of early T cells in non-severe SARS-CoV-2 infection. Study at large: Sequencing was performed on bulk RNA from unsorted whole blood, leaving chains unpaired.

Individually, cDNA molecules had unique molecular identifiers attached to them. MiXCR was run by TCRdb on the 5' RACE reads, yielding one entry per CDR3 protein. The data hold some 46,000 distinct CDR3 sequences, with approximately 8.5% observed a single time. Study results and caveats: CD4 and private specificities were missed by VDJdb matching, which favored anti-spike CD8 responses.

V was clipped by 5 bases and J by 7 bases; unmatched bases: 11. CDR1 LNHDA and CDR2 SQIVND come from the germline V gene (reference sequence). CDR3 size: 16 residues. Material for sequencing was whole blood. The TCR was taken from an adult who was a healthcare worker with PCR-confirmed SARS-CoV-2 infection or an uninfected control (not recorded which). V usage is TRBV19 and J usage is TRBJ2-1; 10 bases fit TRBD1. CDR3 nucleotide sequence: TGTGCCAGTAGTCGGGCCAGGGGGACAGGGGAGAATGAGCAGTTCTTC. Its translation is CASSRARGTGENEQFF.